The 28 T cell receptor beta chains reported below all come from one sample, sequenced in a study of spatial heterogeneity in lung cancer. TCRdb passed the 5' RACE reads through MiXCR, listing each CDR3 protein once. The sample contains 24,000 or so distinct CDR3 sequences, roughly 7% of which appear only once. Regarding time point: sample taken at primary tumor resection. The source was PBMCs, collected at surgery. These receptors all stem from a male donor with early-stage non-small cell lung cancer.

This clonotype came up many times. The J gene is TRBJ1-6, the V gene TRBV2; possibly TRBD1 for D (6 bases). Germline V gene data show CDR1 as SNHLY and CDR2 as FYNNEI. The CDR3 has 14 residues. Trimming took off 5 bases at V and 14 bases at J, with 19 bases between the two ends. The CDR3 sequence is CASSRTAPLGALHF. DNA for the CDR3: TGTGCCAGCAGTAGGACAGCCCCCTTGGGGGCCCTCCACTTT.

The chain uses TRBV5-5 and TRBJ2-4; the match to TRBD1 covers 7 bases. Germline lookup yields CDR1 SGHKS and CDR2 YYEKEE (reference sequence). V lost 1 base and J lost 0; bases outside the gene matches: 1. This CDR3 spans 15 amino acids. CDR3 bases: TGTGCCAGCAGCTTGACAGGGGTAGCCAAAAACATTCAGTACTTC. This translates into CASSLTGVAKNIQYF.

This clonotype was picked up many times. The rearrangement uses TRBV20-1 and TRBJ1-1, with D possibly TRBD1 on 5 matching bases. The CDR3 is 13 residues long. CDR1 and CDR2 (germline): DFQATT, SNEGSKA (reference sequence). V was clipped by 7 bases and J by 4 bases, with 16 bases between them. The CDR3 bases are TGCAGTGTTGTGGACATGAGAGTCACTGAAGCTTTCTTT. Its translation: CSVVDMRVTEAFF.

This chain uses TRBV20-1 with TRBJ1-6, with no clear D. The CDR3 loop spans 15 amino acids. The germline V gene has CDR1 DFQATT and CDR2 SNEGSKA (reference sequence). Trimming shortened V by 2 bases and J by 3 bases, and 11 bases separated the two germline ends. CDR3 nucleotide sequence: TGCAGTGCTAGATTCCGCGGGGTCTATAATTCACCCCTCCACTTT. This encodes CSARFRGVYNSPLHF.

In its sample, this clonotype was seen many times. V gene TRBV12-3 or TRBV12-4 combines with J gene TRBJ1-3; D remains ambiguous. The CDR3 consists of 16 residues. V lost 2 bases, J lost 0 bases, and 11 bases lay in between. The CDR3 bases are TGTGCCAGCAGTTTACAAGCGTCTGGCTCTGGAAACACCATATATTTT. This codes for CASSLQASGSGNTIYF.

V usage is TRBV27 and J usage is TRBJ2-1; TRBD2 aligns across 11 bases. V gave up 3 bases and J gave up 7 bases; unmatched junction bases: 8. Germline-derived CDR1 and CDR2 are MNHEY and SMNVEV (reference sequence). This CDR3 is built from 16 residues. CDR3 sequence: CASSFQGLAEQNEQFF. The CDR3 DNA reads TGTGCCAGCAGTTTCCAGGGACTAGCGGAGCAAAATGAGCAGTTCTTC.

The table lists this clonotype with a few counts. The chain carries TRBV28 and TRBJ2-2; D is uncertain. From germline, CDR1 is MDHEN and CDR2 SYDVKM. Trimming removed 7 bases from V and 4 bases from J, with 16 bases in between. The length of the CDR3 is 15 residues. The CDR3: CASIPRQSVTGELFF. Written as DNA, the CDR3 is TGTGCCAGCATTCCTCGGCAGTCGGTCACCGGGGAGCTGTTTTTT.

The sample holds a few counts of this clonotype. This chain links TRBV6-1 with TRBJ1-1; D gene uncertain. Germline CDR1 MNHNS, CDR2 SASEGT. The CDR3 is 13 amino acids. The V end lost 2 bases, the J end lost 1 base, and 5 bases lay between the germline ends. In nucleotides, the CDR3 is TGTGCCAGCAGTGAACAGCAGAACACTGAAGCTTTCTTT. Its protein is CASSEQQNTEAFF.

This clonotype was seen repeatedly, ten times or more. The CDR3 DNA sequence: TGCAGTGCTAGAAACAGGGGTGTGAACACTGAAGCTTTCTTT. This translates into CSARNRGVNTEAFF. The rearrangement joins TRBV20-1 to TRBJ1-1, with 7 bases aligning to TRBD1. V shed 2 bases and J 0 bases; nucleotides not matched to a gene: 3. The CDR3 runs to 14 residues. Per germline, CDR1 DFQATT and CDR2 SNEGSKA (reference sequence).

This chain uses TRBV27 with TRBJ2-7; weak D call: TRBD1 (5 bases). Germline V gene lookup returns CDR1 MNHEY and CDR2 SMNVEV (reference sequence). The CDR3 contains 14 residues. V was pared by 2 bases and J by 5 bases, with 13 bases between. As DNA, the CDR3 is TGTGCCAGCAGTTTACGTAGGTTCAGGGACGAGCAGTACTTC. It translates to CASSLRRFRDEQYF.

This clonotype was counted a few times. The CDR3 protein is CAWSASTIYYEQYF. The DNA for the CDR3 is TGTGCCTGGAGTGCAAGTACCATATACTACGAGCAGTACTTC. The chain couples TRBV30 to TRBJ2-7; D gene unclear. In germline, CDR1 is GTSNPN, CDR2 SVGIG (reference sequence). The CDR3 runs to 14 residues. V was shortened by 1 base and J by 3 bases, with 13 bases between the two germline ends.

This clonotype was counted a few times. The V and J genes are TRBV19 and TRBJ2-1, with D perhaps TRBD2 (6 bases). Germline V gene data show CDR1 as LNHDA and CDR2 as SQIVND (reference sequence). With 7 bases removed from V and 7 bases from J, the gap between germline ends came to 17 bases. CDR3 length: 14 amino acids. The chain's CDR3 is CASMRRDVGNEQFF. CDR3 in DNA: TGTGCCAGTATGAGGAGGGATGTGGGGAATGAGCAGTTCTTC.

There are a few counts of this clonotype. The chain recombines TRBV18 with TRBJ1-4, with 7 positions matching TRBD1. This CDR3 is 13 amino acids long. J was trimmed by 8 bases and V by 5 bases; bases with no gene match: 5. Germline-derived CDR1 and CDR2 are KGHSH and LQKENI. CDR3 amino acids: CASSRDSGEKLFF. CDR3 nucleotide sequence: TGTGCCAGCTCAAGGGACAGCGGAGAAAAACTGTTTTTT.

This clonotype was seen many times. This chain uses TRBV10-3 with TRBJ2-1; TRBD2 agrees at 9 bases. Germline CDR1 and CDR2: ENHRY and SYGVKD. The CDR3 loop spans 17 amino acids. V trimming: 8 bases; J trimming: 2 bases; junction bases outside the gene matches: 13. In DNA form, the CDR3 reads TGTGCCATCGAAGGAAGCGGGAGGTCAGGGGCCTACAATGAGCAGTTCTTC. Protein product: CAIEGSGRSGAYNEQFF.

The gene calls are TRBV19 and TRBJ1-5; D is possibly TRBD1 (6 bases). Trimming stripped 2 bases from V and 5 bases from J, with 22 bases between. Germline CDR1 and CDR2: LNHDA and SQIVND (reference sequence). The CDR3 runs to 18 residues. CDR3 sequence reads: CASSIKDQGRRNYQPQHF. DNA of the CDR3: TGTGCCAGTAGTATAAAAGATCAGGGGCGACGGAATTATCAGCCCCAGCATTTT.

This clonotype was counted at least ten times. V and J are TRBV7-9 and TRBJ2-1; 9 bases agree with TRBD2. The CDR3 totals 16 residues. The germline CDR1 and CDR2 sequences are SEHNR and FQNEAQ (reference sequence). Germline trimming cut 0 bases from V and 4 bases from J; bases unmatched to any gene: 4. CDR3 sequence: CASSLALSGGYNEQFF. DNA of the CDR3: TGTGCCAGCAGCTTAGCGTTAAGCGGGGGGTACAATGAGCAGTTCTTC. The variable domain in full, completed from reference TRBV7-9 and TRBJ2-1, reads DTGVSQNPRHKITKRGQNVTFRCDPISEHNRLYWYRQTLGQGPEFLTYFQNEAQLEKSRLLSDRFSAERPKGSFSTLEIQRTEQGDSAMYLCASSLALSGGYNEQFFGPGTRLTVL.

This clonotype was counted between two and nine times. The J gene is TRBJ2-7, the V gene TRBV5-1, with a weak D call TRBD1 (6 bases). Germline V lookup: CDR1 SGHRS, CDR2 YFSETQ. The CDR3 has 14 residues. V was shortened by 0 bases and J by 3 bases, with 10 bases between the two germline ends. This chain's CDR3 is CASSLERGSYEQYF. The CDR3 nucleotides read TGCGCCAGCAGCTTGGAGAGGGGGAGCTACGAGCAGTACTTC. The full variable domain, completed using reference TRBV5-1 and TRBJ2-7, is KAGVTQTPRYLIKTRGQQVTLSCSPISGHRSVSWYQQTPGQGLQFLFEYFSETQRNKGNFPGRFSGRQFSNSRSEMNVSTLELGDSALYLCASSLERGSYEQYFGPGTRLTVT.

This clonotype was detected many times. This rearrangement joins TRBV12-3 or TRBV12-4 to TRBJ2-3, with 11 bases aligning to TRBD1. V was clipped by 4 bases and J by 5 bases; unmatched bases: 2. CDR3 length equals 14 residues. The CDR3 coding sequence is TGTGCCAGCAGTTGGGGACAGGGGGTAGATACGCAGTATTTT. Its protein is CASSWGQGVDTQYF.

This clonotype was counted many times. The rearrangement links TRBV24-1 to TRBJ2-3; D is unresolved. Trimming removed 9 bases at V and 0 bases at J, with 3 bases between. The CDR3 runs 11 residues. CDR1 and CDR2 from the germline V gene are KGHDR and SFDVKD. CDR3 DNA sequence: TGTGCCACCTCCAGCACAGATACGCAGTATTTT. Translated, it gives CATSSTDTQYF.

For the CDR3, the DNA is TGTGCCAGCAGCTCCCTAGCGGGCGGCGCAGATACGCAGTATTTT. Translation: CASSSLAGGADTQYF. This chain joins TRBV5-5 and TRBJ2-3; 8 positions match TRBD2. J was trimmed by 4 bases and V by 3 bases; bases with no gene match: 7. CDR1 and CDR2 (germline): SGHKS, YYEKEE (reference sequence). The CDR3 length is 15 residues.

This clonotype was seen ten or more times. This chain connects TRBV12-3 or TRBV12-4 to TRBJ2-1; D is undetermined. The ends were cut back, 3 bases at V and 2 bases at J, with 14 bases in the middle. The CDR3 covers 16 residues. The CDR3 protein is CASSLGSSLTYNEQFF. CDR3 nucleotide sequence: TGTGCCAGCAGTTTGGGCTCTTCCCTAACCTACAATGAGCAGTTCTTC.

The chain employs TRBV4-3 and TRBJ1-1, with TRBD1 identical over 7 bases. CDR1 and CDR2 (germline): LGHNA, YSLEER. V gave up 0 bases and J gave up 3 bases; unmatched junction bases: 4. The CDR3 runs 15 residues. The DNA of the CDR3 is TGCGCCAGCAGCCAAGATAACAGGGGTTACACTGAAGCTTTCTTT. Residues: CASSQDNRGYTEAFF.

This clonotype was observed a handful of times. The chain has TRBV6-1 and TRBJ1-2; 9 nucleotides line up with TRBD1. This CDR3 is 13 amino acids long. Unmatched junction bases numbered 5, after V lost 4 bases and J lost 8 bases. From germline, CDR1 is MNHNS and CDR2 SASEGT. The DNA of the CDR3 is TGTGCCAGCAGTGCCTGGACAGGGGACGGCTACACCTTC. Translation: CASSAWTGDGYTF.

This chain links TRBV20-1 with TRBJ2-4; D ambiguous. This CDR3 is built from 15 residues. Trimming left V 0 bases short and J 8 bases short, with 17 bases between. Germline V gene sequence: CDR1 DFQATT, CDR2 SNEGSKA (reference sequence). The CDR3 nucleotides are TGCAGTGCTAGAGACGCCCGAAGTACCTCGGACATTCAGTACTTC. Encoded protein: CSARDARSTSDIQYF.

V and J are TRBV5-1 and TRBJ2-3, with D perhaps matching TRBD1 (6 bases). The ends were cut back, 1 base at V and 0 bases at J, with 9 bases in the middle. Germline CDR1 reads SGHRS; CDR2 reads YFSETQ. The CDR3 consists of 15 residues. The CDR3 is CASSLRGHSTDTQYF. The DNA of the CDR3 is TGCGCCAGCAGCTTGAGGGGACACAGCACAGATACGCAGTATTTT.

This clonotype was counted many times. CDR3 amino acids: CASSQGRNSYNEQFF. The DNA for the CDR3 is TGTGCCAGCAGCCAAGGACGGAACTCCTACAATGAGCAGTTCTTC. This sequence joins TRBV14 and TRBJ2-1; D ambiguous. The CDR3 length is 15 residues. The germline gives CDR1 SGHDN, CDR2 FVKESK. The ends were cut back, 1 base at V and 0 bases at J, with 7 bases in the middle.

This clonotype was recorded many times. The chain joins TRBV6-6 to TRBJ2-2; weak D call: TRBD1 (5 bases). The germline V gene has CDR1 MNHNY and CDR2 SVGAGI (reference sequence). The V end lost 7 bases, the J end lost 2 bases, and 20 bases lay between the germline ends. This CDR3 is 17 amino acids long. The CDR3 DNA sequence: TGTGCCAGCACAGACCCCCAGGGTTTTGGTAACACCGGGGAGCTGTTTTTT. It codes for CASTDPQGFGNTGELFF.

In this sample, this clonotype turned up many times. V and J are TRBV7-8 and TRBJ2-2; D remains unclear. The V end lost 7 bases, the J end lost 2 bases, and 23 bases lay between the germline ends. Germline V gene sequence: CDR1 SGHVS, CDR2 FQNEAQ. The CDR3 is 18 amino acids. The CDR3: CASTYTRHTFTNTGELFF. As DNA, the CDR3 is TGTGCCAGCACCTATACCCGACACACATTTACTAACACCGGGGAGCTGTTTTTT.